This TCR beta chain was sequenced during a study of PD-1 blockade in mismatch repair-deficient tumors. Study findings and constraints: After pembrolizumab, tumor-resident clones rose rapidly, then generally contracted before radiologic responses.

The CDR3 length is 13 residues. V shed 6 bases and J shed 6 bases, with 15 bases lying between them. Germline CDR1 and CDR2: LNHDA and SQIVND (reference sequence). Libraries were prepared by immunoSEQ multiplex PCR; TCRdb keeps only in-frame clonotypes and omits some of them. This repertoire shows roughly 15,000 clones, approximately 88% found once; its top ten account for about 17%. All patients were mismatch repair deficient, assessed by either PCR or immunohistochemistry. The TCR-sequenced patients were a few responders to pembrolizumab. In its sample, this clone was seen a few times. Its antigen is unidentified.

This sample comprised PBMCs, obtained before pembrolizumab treatment. V gene TRBV19 combines with J gene TRBJ2-7, with TRBD2 as a possible D gene (6 bases). The sequence came from an adult with mismatch repair-deficient cancer. This CDR3 reads CASRGGGRREQYF. The CDR3 DNA sequence: TGTGCCAGTAGAGGTGGAGGGCGTCGCGAGCAGTACTTC.